Included here is one TCR beta chain sequence, with context. This clonotype was counted a few times. Which antigen it targets is not known. Per-nucleotide qualities are absent, and no much larger clonotype sits a single base away. Systemically healthy Caucasian individuals from Russia, over 30 in total and aged about 6 to 90 years, were included as donors. Each donor gave 8 to 10 milliliters of peripheral blood, drawn into EDTA-treated Vacutainer tubes. PBMCs were isolated by Ficoll-Paque density-gradient centrifugation, with at least 7 million obtained per sample. Total RNA was extracted from PBMCs with Trizol reagent, with at least 6 micrograms obtained per sample. Naive CD45RAhigh/CD27high T cell percentages were measured by flow cytometry on a PBMC aliquot from every donor. V sheds 1 base and J sheds 4 bases, leaving 5 bases between their ends. CDR1 and CDR2 are read off the germline V gene as SGHDN and FVKESK. The CDR3 covers 12 residues, taking in both the cysteine and the phenylalanine. Only CDR3 DNA is held: 36 bases, read in frame from base 1.

The data were taken from a study of blood T cells in healthy people across ages (dated by TCRdb to between 2015 and 2017). Regarding the complete study: In model experiments, template switching captured about one uniquely barcoded TCR beta cDNA molecule for every two T cells. Age-related changes in TCR beta repertoire diversity were measured in the study by deep sequencing normalized with unique cDNA molecular identifiers. Donors were grouped into four age groups: young (average roughly 16 years), middle-aged (about 40), aged (about 59) and long-lived (over 80). To avoid experimental bias, donors of different ages were spread randomly across the sequencing lanes. For two donors (one aged 18 to 30 and one aged 80 or older), the study analyzed two additional independent replicas of 1 million unique cDNA reads from the same blood draw. General findings and caveats noted by the study authors: Compared with the aged group, the long-lived group had more naive CD4+ T cells, fewer expanded clones and increased TCR diversity, suggesting age selection. Observed TCR beta diversity per million T cells fell roughly linearly with age, and a significant reduction was already apparent by age around 39. Since profiling was done on bulk unsorted PBMCs, naive and antigen-experienced compartments could not be conclusively compared. Observed TCR beta diversity correlated strongly with the percentage of naive T cells measured by flow cytometry. The CMV infection status of donors was not known, potentially confounding age-related changes in expanded clonotypes. Estimates of total diversity based on one million sequenced T cells were considered lower bounds and underestimates.

Receptor libraries were prepared by 5' RACE. TCRdb records Illumina HiSeq 2500 as the sequencer. A second PCR of about 7 to 12 cycles was performed with a sample-barcoded 5' primer and a J-beta primer mix. Each TCR beta cDNA molecule received a unique molecular identifier from a template-switch 5' adaptor carrying 12 random nucleotides. Each sample yielded at least 2.5 million CDR3-containing paired-end reads. First-strand cDNA synthesis was performed from all RNA using the Mint cDNA synthesis kit, with priming by a TRBC-specific oligonucleotide. Following uracil-DNA glycosylase treatment, all cDNA underwent a first 18-cycle PCR with the universal primers M1SS and BC2_uni_R. The paper's processing steps were these. Normalization of each sample was performed by random selection of 1 million high-quality reads, each carrying a distinct molecular identifier. Instead of being binned into consensus sequences, reads that shared molecular identifiers were thrown out. MiTCR, with a Q25 quality threshold and the strictest error-elimination algorithm, was used for CDR3 identification, clonotype clustering and error correction. A nonparametric unseen species model with Euler transformation was used to estimate a lower bound on total TCR beta diversity. TCRdb reran the public reads through fastp at Q25 and MiXCR, keeping productive beta chains. Records with the same CDR3 protein are collapsed into one entry carrying the most frequent genes and DNA. The V and J calls and clone size come from TCRdb's table, not from the authors' own analysis. In this sample the table shows 650,000 to 950,000 distinct CDR3 sequences, under 45% of which occur a single time. Roughly 19% of the sample rests with the top ten.

The rearranged chain carries TRBV14 and TRBJ2-7, with the D gene not confidently named. Sequences were obtained from blood. This TCR came from a man aged 55 to 70 in good health. The DNA reads TGTGCCAGCAGCCAAGCGATTTACGAGCAGTACTTC. Its coded protein is CASSQAIYEQYF.